Listed here are 29 T cell receptor beta chains from one sample, sequenced in a study of CD8 T cells in ankylosing spondylitis. Findings of the study overall: Ankylosing spondylitis blood appeared to be characterized by a TCR beta motif of 7 to 9 highly homologous variants.

TCRdb called the 5' RACE reads again in MiXCR, with one record for every CDR3 protein. The table records 670,000 or so distinct CDR3 sequences, around a fifth of them present only once. Their recognized antigens are unknown. The sequenced sample consisted of blood, either unsorted or a sorted T cell fraction (not recorded which). These receptors came from a male donor with ankylosing spondylitis.

This clonotype has a handful of counts. The chain uses TRBV11-2 and TRBJ2-1; 7 bases agree with TRBD2. The CDR3 has 15 residues. Germline V gene lookup returns CDR1 SGHAT and CDR2 FQNNGV. Trimming took 1 base from V and 9 from J; bases not matched to a gene: 9. The CDR3, as DNA: TGTGCCAGCAGCTTAGGTGTGCCAGCGGGACTTGAGCAGTTCTTC. As protein: CASSLGVPAGLEQFF. Filled out from reference TRBV11-2 and TRBJ2-1, the complete variable domain reads EAGVAQSPRYKIIEKRQSVAFWCNPISGHATLYWYQQILGQGPKLLIQFQNNGVVDDSQLPKDRFSAERLKGVDSTLKIQPAKLEDSAVYLCASSLGVPAGLEQFFGPGTRLTVL.

A few counts support this clonotype. V is TRBV20-1 and J is TRBJ2-5, with 8 bases lining up with TRBD1. V lost 6 bases to trimming and J lost 7 bases; unmatched junction nucleotides: 16. Germline CDR1 reads DFQATT; CDR2 reads SNEGSKA (reference sequence). The CDR3 runs 15 residues. CDR3 loop: CSAPTGVPMDGTQYF. The CDR3 coding sequence is TGCAGTGCCCCGACAGGGGTCCCCATGGACGGGACCCAGTACTTC.

This clonotype has just a few counts. The V and J genes are TRBV7-3 and TRBJ2-3; 8 bases map to TRBD1. The CDR3 runs 14 residues. Germline V lookup: CDR1 SGHTA, CDR2 FQGTGA. J lost 5 bases, V lost 4 bases, and 5 bases had no gene match. The CDR3 spells CASSSTGDRDTQYF. Written as DNA, the CDR3 is TGTGCCAGCAGCTCGACAGGGGATCGAGATACGCAGTATTTT.

This clonotype turned up a few times. The chain recombines TRBV2 with TRBJ2-1; no definite D call. Germline CDR1 SNHLY, CDR2 FYNNEI. There are 14 residues in the CDR3. Trimming cost V 8 bases and J 0 bases, with 11 bases left between them. Here the CDR3 reads CASGLADSYNEQFF. The CDR3 coding sequence is TGTGCCAGCGGGCTCGCGGACTCCTACAATGAGCAGTTCTTC.

CDR3 sequence: CASSLDPAGVAETQYF. The CDR3 region has the DNA TGTGCCAGCAGCTTAGATCCAGCGGGAGTAGCAGAGACCCAGTACTTC. This chain joins TRBV7-8 and TRBJ2-5; 8 positions match TRBD2. Trimming cost V 1 base and J 4 bases; bases outside gene matches: 8. The CDR3 has 16 residues. From germline, CDR1 is SGHVS and CDR2 FQNEAQ.

The chain carries TRBV7-9 and TRBJ2-2, with 8 bases aligning to TRBD1. Germline trimming cut 10 bases from V and 3 bases from J; bases unmatched to any gene: 4. Germline CDR1 SEHNR, CDR2 FQNEAQ (reference sequence). The CDR3 loop spans 13 amino acids. The DNA for the CDR3 is TGTGCCACGGCACAGGGGGACACCGGGGAGCTGTTTTTT. This sequence encodes CATAQGDTGELFF.

This clonotype was seen just once. The J gene is TRBJ2-1, the V gene TRBV18, with D possibly matching TRBD2 (5 bases). Germline assignment: CDR1 KGHSH and CDR2 LQKENI. The CDR3 length is 15 residues. V gave up 2 bases and J gave up 4 bases, with 12 bases separating them. In DNA form, the CDR3 reads TGTGCCAGCTCACCAGAATTCGGGGAATACAATGAGCAGTTCTTC. Translated: CASSPEFGEYNEQFF.

The chain joins TRBV12-3 or TRBV12-4 to TRBJ2-7, with 10 bases that match TRBD2. The CDR3 runs 14 residues. Losses at the gene ends were 6 bases for V and 2 bases for J; bases not matched to a gene: 4. The CDR3 nucleotides are TGTGCCAGCAGGGCTAGCGGGAGCCCCTACGAGCAGTACTTC. Amino acid sequence: CASRASGSPYEQYF.

In this sample, this clonotype turned up a few times. The V call is TRBV12-3 or TRBV12-4, the J call TRBJ2-7; no clear D gene. The CDR3 covers 13 residues. Trimming left V 4 bases short and J 2 bases short, with 9 bases between. CDR3 sequence reads: CASSSGVAYEQYF. The DNA of the CDR3 is TGTGCCAGCAGTTCTGGGGTGGCCTACGAGCAGTACTTC.

V is TRBV20-1 and J is TRBJ1-5; D is unresolved. Per the germline V gene, CDR1 is DFQATT and CDR2 is SNEGSKA (reference sequence). The ends were cut back, 7 bases at V and 1 base at J, with 11 bases in the middle. This CDR3 has 13 residues. The DNA of the CDR3 is TGCAGTGTGCCGACGGGAAGCAATCAGCCCCAGCATTTT. Protein sequence: CSVPTGSNQPQHF.

The rearrangement links TRBV12-3 or TRBV12-4 to TRBJ2-1, with unresolved D. This CDR3 spans 15 amino acids. V was pared by 1 base and J by 7 bases, with 14 bases between. CDR3 sequence reads: CASSLGLVEKNEQFF. DNA of the CDR3: TGTGCCAGCAGTTTAGGTCTAGTGGAAAAGAATGAGCAGTTCTTC.

This clonotype was counted between two and nine times. The chain couples TRBV18 to TRBJ1-2; possibly TRBD1 for D (5 bases). From germline, CDR1 is KGHSH and CDR2 LQKENI. V lost 1 base to trimming and J lost 7 bases, with 13 bases between them. The CDR3 is 14 amino acids. The CDR3 region has the DNA TGTGCCAGCTCACCACGGGCCCAGGGAGGTGGCTACACCTTC. Protein: CASSPRAQGGGYTF.

This clonotype occurred a few times. The rearrangement joins TRBV3-1 to TRBJ2-7, with 8 bases identical to TRBD1. This CDR3 contains 14 residues. Per germline, CDR1 LGHDT and CDR2 YNNKEL (reference sequence). With 0 bases clipped from V and 8 bases from J, the junction kept 6 bases outside the gene matches. The CDR3 bases are TGTGCCAGCAGCCAAGAACAGGGGGGTTACAAGCAGTACTTC. This encodes CASSQEQGGYKQYF.

This clonotype has just a few counts. The chain has TRBV29-1 and TRBJ2-1; 8 bases are shared with TRBD1. Germline CDR1 is SQVTM and CDR2 is ANQGSEA. The CDR3 covers 15 residues. V lost 1 base and J lost 1; bases outside the gene matches: 3. The CDR3 DNA sequence: TGCAGCGTTGAAGGGACAGGGTTTTCCTACAATGAGCAGTTCTTC. It encodes CSVEGTGFSYNEQFF.

The rearrangement joins TRBV12-3 or TRBV12-4 to TRBJ2-3; tentatively, D is TRBD1 (6 bases). The CDR3 has 14 residues. V lost 5 bases and J 4 bases, leaving 13 bases between the germline ends. The CDR3 loop reads CASSGTQEADTQYF. The CDR3 nucleotides read TGTGCCAGCAGTGGGACACAGGAGGCAGATACGCAGTATTTT.

This clonotype was counted a few times. V usage is TRBV12-3 or TRBV12-4 and J usage is TRBJ1-1; maybe TRBD1 (6 bases). V was clipped by 8 bases and J by 1 base, with 14 bases between them. CDR3 length equals 14 residues. The CDR3 DNA sequence: TGTGCCAGCGGCATGACGACAGGGAACACTGAAGCTTTCTTT. Translation gives CASGMTTGNTEAFF.

The CDR3 DNA is TGTGCCGGTGGACAGGCGGGGCCCGAAAAACTGTTTTTT. Encoded protein: CAGGQAGPEKLFF. The chain is built from TRBV2 and TRBJ1-4; 7 bases line up with TRBD1. The germline V gene has CDR1 SNHLY and CDR2 FYNNEI. With V trimmed by 11 bases and J by 8 bases, 11 bases remained unmatched. The CDR3 loop spans 13 amino acids. The whole variable domain, remainder taken from reference TRBV2 and TRBJ1-4, is EPEVTQTPSHQVTQMGQEVILRCVPISNHLYFYWYRQILGQKVEFLVSFYNNEISEKSEIFDDQFSVERPDGSNFTLKIRSTKLEDSAMYFCAGGQAGPEKLFFGSGTQLSVL.

A single count supports this clonotype. DNA for the CDR3: TGTGCCTGGACAAACCCTAGCAACACTGAAGCTTTCTTT. It encodes CAWTNPSNTEAFF. This rearrangement joins TRBV30 to TRBJ1-1; D call uncertain. V was trimmed by 4 bases and J by 2 bases, leaving 11 bases between them. There are 13 residues in the CDR3. The germline V gene encodes CDR1 GTSNPN and CDR2 SVGIG (reference sequence). The variable domain in full, completed from reference TRBV30 and TRBJ1-1, reads SQTIHQWPATLVQPVGSPLSLECTVEGTSNPNLYWYRQAAGRGLQLLFYSVGIGQISSEVPQNLSASRPQDRQFILSSKKLLLSDSGFYLCAWTNPSNTEAFFGQGTRLTVV.

This clonotype was seen only a few times. This chain links TRBV5-1 with TRBJ2-1, with TRBD1 as a possible D gene (5 bases). The V end was cut by 0 bases, the J end by 4 bases, with 20 bases between. The CDR3 extends over 18 amino acids. CDR1 and CDR2 (germline): SGHRS, YFSETQ. CDR3 residues: CASSLVRVRTPTYNEQFF. In nucleotides, the CDR3 is TGCGCCAGCAGCTTGGTTCGCGTGCGGACACCGACATACAATGAGCAGTTCTTC.

Many counts were recorded for this clonotype. The V and J genes are TRBV5-1 and TRBJ2-1; no clear D gene. The V gene's germline CDR1 is SGHRS and CDR2 YFSETQ. With 3 bases removed from V and 5 bases from J, the gap between germline ends came to 15 bases. The CDR3 loop spans 15 amino acids. The CDR3 DNA is TGCGCCAGCAGCTCTATGGCTGGGATTAACAATGAGCAGTTCTTC. It is translated as CASSSMAGINNEQFF. Filled out from reference TRBV5-1 and TRBJ2-1, the complete variable domain reads KAGVTQTPRYLIKTRGQQVTLSCSPISGHRSVSWYQQTPGQGLQFLFEYFSETQRNKGNFPGRFSGRQFSNSRSEMNVSTLELGDSALYLCASSSMAGINNEQFFGPGTRLTVL.

This clonotype turned up a few times. The V call is TRBV20-1, the J call TRBJ2-1, with 8 bases that match TRBD2. The CDR3 extends over 13 amino acids. V was pared by 6 bases and J by 5 bases, with 6 bases of the junction left unmatched. Germline V gene sequence: CDR1 DFQATT, CDR2 SNEGSKA (reference sequence). This chain's CDR3 is CSAHGGVHNEQFF. The DNA of the CDR3 is TGCAGTGCGCACGGGGGGGTGCACAATGAGCAGTTCTTC.

This clonotype was counted only a few times. The gene calls are TRBV13 and TRBJ2-2; 12 bases line up with TRBD2. Germline V gene lookup returns CDR1 PRHDT and CDR2 FYEKMQ (reference sequence). J lost 4 bases, V lost 1 base, and 1 base had no gene match. The CDR3 has 16 residues. The chain's CDR3 is CASSLEGLAGTGELFF. In DNA form, the CDR3 reads TGTGCCAGCAGCTTAGAGGGACTAGCGGGCACCGGGGAGCTGTTTTTT.

This clonotype was counted between two and nine times. The chain employs TRBV12-3 or TRBV12-4 and TRBJ2-7; 9 bases agree with TRBD1. Trimming removed 3 bases from V and 4 bases from J; junction bases left unmatched: 7. The CDR3 covers 15 residues. CDR3: CASSFIGTGPYEQYF. CDR3 bases: TGTGCCAGCAGTTTTATTGGGACAGGGCCGTACGAGCAGTACTTC.

This clonotype was seen a handful of times. The gene calls are TRBV20-1 and TRBJ1-1, with TRBD1 identical over 7 bases. With V trimmed by 6 bases and J by 1 base, 8 bases remained unmatched. The CDR3 has 14 amino acids. Per the germline V gene, CDR1 is DFQATT and CDR2 is SNEGSKA (reference sequence). CDR3 sequence: CSAGLTGTNTEAFF. The CDR3 region has the DNA TGCAGTGCAGGGTTGACAGGGACGAACACTGAAGCTTTCTTT.

In its sample, this clonotype was seen many times. The chain couples TRBV7-2 to TRBJ1-6; D is uncertain. Trimming took 1 base from V and 9 from J, leaving 10 bases between them. The CDR3 spans 14 residues. Germline V gene lookup returns CDR1 SGHTA and CDR2 FQGNSA. The CDR3 loop reads CASSLGGEGSPLHF. CDR3 bases: TGTGCCAGCAGCTTAGGGGGTGAGGGTTCACCCCTCCACTTT.

V usage is TRBV7-6 and J usage is TRBJ1-4; TRBD1 aligns across 8 bases. This CDR3 spans 15 amino acids. The germline CDR1 and CDR2 sequences are SGHVS and FNYEAQ. Losses at the gene ends were 0 bases for V and 10 bases for J; bases not matched to a gene: 7. The CDR3 DNA reads as TGTGCCAGCAGCTTAGCGCCACAGGGGGGTGCAAAACTGTTTTTT. Its translation is CASSLAPQGGAKLFF.

This clonotype was picked up a small number of times. The chain joins TRBV6-1 to TRBJ1-5; TRBD1 might be the D (5 bases). Germline-derived CDR1 and CDR2 are MNHNS and SASEGT. The CDR3 spans 16 residues. The ends were cut back, 6 bases at V and 2 bases at J, with 17 bases in the middle. The CDR3 coding sequence is TGTGCCAGCAGCATCGTAGGGGCCAACGGCAATCAGCCCCAGCATTTT. It is translated as CASSIVGANGNQPQHF.

The chain joins TRBV9 to TRBJ2-2, with a weak D call TRBD2 (5 bases). This CDR3 spans 15 amino acids. V was cut by 3 bases and J by 6 bases, with 15 bases left in between. Germline loops: CDR1 SGDLS, CDR2 YYNGEE. In nucleotides, the CDR3 is TGTGCCAGCAGCGGAGGACTCGGGGATCCCGGGGAGCTGTTTTTT. The encoded protein is CASSGGLGDPGELFF.

V and J are TRBV20-1 and TRBJ2-1; D gene unclear. The V gene lost 6 bases and the J gene lost 2 bases, with 17 bases spanning the gap. The CDR3 spans 15 residues. Germline CDR1 reads DFQATT; CDR2 reads SNEGSKA (reference sequence). The CDR3 sequence is CSARTEVGTYNEQFF. In DNA, the CDR3 is TGCAGTGCAAGGACCGAGGTGGGAACCTACAATGAGCAGTTCTTC.